Shown below are 25 T cell receptor beta chains from a single sample sequenced in a study of CD8+ T cells in alopecia areata. It was cDNA, reverse transcribed from extracted RNA, that served as the sequencing template. Sequenced by immunoSEQ multiplex PCR; TCRdb stores in-frame clones only, minus some. In the table there are 30,000 to 35,000 clones, 45% to 60% of which are singletons. The sequenced material came from NKG2D-high CD8+ T cells sorted from blood. These receptors came from a human donor with alopecia areata.

This sequence joins TRBV11-2 and TRBJ2-3; unclear D gene. V was clipped by 7 bases and J by 6 bases, with 8 bases between them. Germline V gene lookup returns CDR1 SGHAT and CDR2 FQNNGV. The CDR3 loop spans 11 amino acids. The CDR3 loop is CASTKGDTQYF. Written as DNA, the CDR3 is TGTGCCAGCACCAAAGGGGATACGCAGTATTTT. The variable domain in full, with the rest retrieved from reference TRBV11-2 and TRBJ2-3, is EAGVAQSPRYKIIEKRQSVAFWCNPISGHATLYWYQQILGQGPKLLIQFQNNGVVDDSQLPKDRFSAERLKGVDSTLKIQPAKLEDSAVYLCASTKGDTQYFGPGTRLTVL.

This sequence joins TRBV5-6 and TRBJ1-5; D unresolved. The CDR3 loop spans 13 amino acids. The V gene lost 0 bases and the J gene lost 8 bases, with 9 bases spanning the gap. Germline V gene lookup returns CDR1 SGHDT and CDR2 YYEEEE. DNA of the CDR3: TGTGCCAGCAGCTTGGCTAGCGGTGAGCCCCAGCATTTT. Protein product: CASSLASGEPQHF.

This clone was counted a single time. This sequence joins TRBV27 and TRBJ2-1; D is unresolved. There are 11 residues in the CDR3. Germline V gene sequence: CDR1 MNHEY, CDR2 SMNVEV (reference sequence). Deletions cut 7 bases from V and 12 bases from J, with 13 bases between. The CDR3 loop is CASIKGVRQFF. CDR3 sequence (DNA): TGTGCCAGCATTAAAGGTGTTCGGCAGTTCTTC.

The chain couples TRBV19 to TRBJ2-7; TRBD1 matches at 7 bases. Germline values: CDR1 LNHDA, CDR2 SQIVND (reference sequence). The CDR3 is made up of 15 amino acids. J was trimmed by 6 bases and V by 5 bases; bases with no gene match: 13. CDR3 residues: CASSEWDSLFGEQYF. The CDR3 DNA reads as TGTGCCAGTAGTGAATGGGACAGTCTTTTTGGCGAGCAGTACTTC.

J is TRBJ2-5 and V is TRBV9; possibly TRBD2 for D (6 bases). V lost 0 bases to trimming and J lost 3 bases, with 15 bases between them. Germline V lookup: CDR1 SGDLS, CDR2 YYNGEE. This CDR3 is built from 16 residues. The CDR3 DNA sequence: TGTGCCAGCAGCGTAGAGTCTAGCGAATTGAAAGAGACCCAGTACTTC. Amino acid sequence: CASSVESSELKETQYF.

V and J are TRBV7-9 and TRBJ2-7, with D maybe TRBD1 (5 bases). Germline assignment: CDR1 SEHNR and CDR2 FQNEAQ (reference sequence). V lost 4 bases, J lost 3 bases, and 19 bases lay in between. The CDR3 totals 16 residues. CDR3 amino acids: CASSSAPPGFVYEQYF. The DNA for the CDR3 is TGTGCCAGCAGCTCCGCTCCACCAGGGTTTGTCTACGAGCAGTACTTC.

V and J are TRBV7-9 and TRBJ2-1; D possibly corresponds to TRBD2 (5 bases). CDR3 length: 15 residues. The germline gives CDR1 SEHNR, CDR2 FQNEAQ (reference sequence). V lost 5 bases to trimming and J lost 9 bases, with 20 bases between them. This CDR3 reads CASSPSGIFVGEQFF. CDR3 sequence (DNA): TGTGCCAGCAGCCCCAGCGGCATATTTGTCGGTGAGCAGTTCTTC. The full variable domain, completed using reference TRBV7-9 and TRBJ2-1, is DTGVSQNPRHKITKRGQNVTFRCDPISEHNRLYWYRQTLGQGPEFLTYFQNEAQLEKSRLLSDRFSAERPKGSFSTLEIQRTEQGDSAMYLCASSPSGIFVGEQFFGPGTRLTVL.

The chain joins TRBV29-1 to TRBJ1-2; D unclear. Looked up from germline, CDR1 is SQVTM and CDR2 is ANQGSEA. This CDR3 contains 12 residues. The V and J ends lost 3 bases and 4 bases respectively, with 9 bases between them. CDR3 residues: CSVEVGSYGYTF. DNA for the CDR3: TGCAGCGTTGAGGTCGGATCCTATGGCTACACCTTC.

The J gene is TRBJ2-2, the V gene TRBV30; D is unresolved. Germline loops: CDR1 GTSNPN, CDR2 SVGIG (reference sequence). The CDR3 loop spans 13 amino acids. Trimming shortened V by 5 bases and J by 5 bases, and 12 bases separated the two germline ends. Here the CDR3 DNA reads TGTGCCTGGCTAGAGGTTTTGACCGGGGAGCTGTTTTTT. It yields the protein CAWLEVLTGELFF.

The chain's CDR3 is CASSQEQASSYEQYF. The CDR3 region has the DNA TGCGCCAGCAGCCAAGAACAGGCGAGCTCCTACGAGCAGTACTTC. V gene TRBV4-1 combines with J gene TRBJ2-7, with a possible D match to TRBD1 (5 bases). The V end lost 0 bases, the J end lost 0 bases, and 9 bases lay between the germline ends. The CDR3 sequence is 15 residues long. Germline lookup yields CDR1 MGHRA and CDR2 YSYEKL.

The chain combines TRBV7-3 with TRBJ2-5, with TRBD1 matching 7 bases. The CDR3 consists of 14 residues. After removal of 0 bases from V and 5 bases from J, the junction contained 3 bases not matched to a gene. Germline CDR1 SGHTA, CDR2 FQGTGA. The DNA of the CDR3 is TGTGCCAGCAGCTTAACAGGGGGCATGGAGACCCAGTACTTC. As protein: CASSLTGGMETQYF.

This clone has a handful of counts. The rearrangement joins TRBV28 to TRBJ2-7; D may match TRBD1 or TRBD2 (5 bases each). The CDR3 consists of 14 residues. V lost 9 bases and J lost 3, with 18 bases in between. The germline CDR1 and CDR2 sequences are MDHEN and SYDVKM. In DNA form, the CDR3 reads TGTGCCAGGACCCTTCGGGACGGAGACTACGAGCAGTACTTC. It specifies CARTLRDGDYEQYF.

The chain uses TRBV9 and TRBJ2-1; D uncertain. V was pared by 0 bases and J by 10 bases, with 14 bases between. The CDR3 totals 14 residues. CDR1 is SGDLS, CDR2 YYNGEE, per germline. The CDR3 sequence is CASSVGTPSKEQFF. CDR3 sequence (DNA): TGTGCCAGCAGCGTAGGCACCCCCTCGAAAGAGCAGTTCTTC.

The table lists this clone with a count of one. V gene TRBV6-5 combines with J gene TRBJ2-2; TRBD2 is a possible D gene (6 bases). Germline V gene sequence: CDR1 MNHEY, CDR2 SVGAGI. This CDR3 region has 15 residues. V lost 0 bases to trimming and J lost 4 bases, with 9 bases between them. The CDR3 loop reads CASSYSIGSTGELFF. For the CDR3, the DNA is TGTGCCAGCAGTTACTCGATCGGGAGCACCGGGGAGCTGTTTTTT.

The chain has TRBV5-1 and TRBJ2-1; 9 nucleotides line up with TRBD2. The CDR3 consists of 12 residues. The V and J ends lost 6 bases and 9 bases, in that order; junction bases with no gene match: 4. CDR1 SGHRS and CDR2 YFSETQ come from the germline V gene. CDR3 DNA: TGCGCCAGCATTCAGACTAGCGGTGAGCAGTTCTTC. Translating gives CASIQTSGEQFF.

The chain carries TRBV9 and TRBJ2-1; 10 bases are shared with TRBD2. Germline CDR1 is SGDLS and CDR2 is YYNGEE. The CDR3 totals 16 residues. Losses at the gene ends were 4 bases for V and 11 bases for J; bases not matched to a gene: 15. The CDR3 loop is CASSPWTSGLSDKQFF. The CDR3 bases are TGTGCCAGCAGCCCTTGGACTAGCGGTTTGTCTGATAAGCAGTTCTTC. Together with reference TRBV9 and TRBJ2-1, the CDR3 gives the full variable domain: DSGVTQTPKHLITATGQRVTLRCSPRSGDLSVYWYQQSLDQGLQFLIQYYNGEERAKGNILERFSAQQFPDLHSELNLSSLELGDSALYFCASSPWTSGLSDKQFFGPGTRLTVL.

The chain couples TRBV6-6 to TRBJ2-1, with D perhaps TRBD1 (5 bases). CDR3 length: 15 amino acids. Per the germline V gene, CDR1 is MNHNY and CDR2 is SVGAGI (reference sequence). Trimming left V 2 bases short and J 7 bases short, with 15 bases between. Here the CDR3 reads CASSYLGQSRNEQFF. The CDR3, as DNA: TGTGCCAGCAGTTACCTGGGGCAGTCGAGAAATGAGCAGTTCTTC.

This clone was seen once. V and J are TRBV29-1 and TRBJ1-2; D uncertain. The CDR3 loop spans 11 amino acids. V lost 0 bases and J 5 bases, leaving 4 bases between the germline ends. Germline CDR1 is SQVTM and CDR2 is ANQGSEA. The CDR3 loop is CSVEERYGYTF. As DNA, the CDR3 is TGCAGCGTTGAAGAACGATATGGCTACACCTTC.

The CDR3 DNA follows: TGTGCCAGCAAAACCGGGACTGGCTACAATGAGCAGTTCTTC. Its protein product is CASKTGTGYNEQFF. The rearrangement links TRBV27 to TRBJ2-1, with D possibly being TRBD2 (6 bases). The CDR3 loop spans 14 amino acids. Germline lookup yields CDR1 MNHEY and CDR2 SMNVEV (reference sequence). V lost 7 bases and J lost 3, with 13 bases in between.

The chain has TRBV5-6 and TRBJ2-3; possible D gene TRBD1, 5 bases. V lost 3 bases and J lost 6, with 14 bases in between. This CDR3 contains 14 residues. In germline, CDR1 is SGHDT, CDR2 YYEEEE. CDR3 amino acids: CASSWGQGWDTQYF. For the CDR3, the DNA is TGTGCCAGCAGCTGGGGCCAGGGCTGGGATACGCAGTATTTT.

The chain carries TRBV7-2 and TRBJ2-7; D possibly matches TRBD1 or TRBD2 (5 bases each). Trimming left V 7 bases short and J 4 bases short, with 17 bases between. Germline CDR1 and CDR2: SGHTA and FQGNSA. The CDR3 is made up of 14 amino acids. DNA of the CDR3: TGTGCCAGCACCTTTGGGCAGGGACCTTACGAGCAGTACTTC. Translation gives CASTFGQGPYEQYF.

In this sample, this clone turned up a few times. The CDR3 nucleotides read TGTGCCAGCGGGACTAGCGGGGGGATCTCCTACAATGAGCAGTTCTTC. It translates to CASGTSGGISYNEQFF. The chain joins TRBV7-9 to TRBJ2-1, with TRBD2 identical over 15 bases. V shed 8 bases and J 0 bases; nucleotides not matched to a gene: 2. CDR3 length: 16 residues. CDR1 and CDR2 (germline): SEHNR, FQNEAQ (reference sequence).

This clone has a single count. The chain uses TRBV10-3 and TRBJ2-3; 7 bases agree with TRBD2. Germline V gene data show CDR1 as ENHRY and CDR2 as SYGVKD. The CDR3 covers 16 residues. Trimming at V came to 0 bases and at J to 2 bases, leaving 5 bases not matched to a gene. CDR3 DNA sequence: TGTGCCATCAGTGAGTCGTTCCGGGAGGTCACAGATACGCAGTATTTT. Translated: CAISESFREVTDTQYF.

This chain connects TRBV19 to TRBJ1-1; tentative D call: TRBD1 (6 bases). The V gene lost 6 bases and the J gene lost 4 bases, with 12 bases spanning the gap. The germline CDR1 and CDR2 sequences are LNHDA and SQIVND (reference sequence). This CDR3 has 13 amino acids. The CDR3 region has the DNA TGTGCCAGTAGGATGGGGGGCATCACTGAAGCTTTCTTT. This codes for CASRMGGITEAFF.

This sequence joins TRBV28 and TRBJ2-1; maybe TRBD2 (5 bases). V lost 4 bases and J 3 bases, leaving 13 bases between the germline ends. Germline CDR1 MDHEN, CDR2 SYDVKM. The CDR3 runs 15 residues. As DNA, the CDR3 is TGTGCCAGCAGTTCTCGCTGGAGGTACTACAATGAGCAGTTCTTC. Protein product: CASSSRWRYYNEQFF.